This T cell receptor (beta chain) was sequenced in a study of post-analysis software for immune sequencing data. Study in general: Included courses were relapsing-remitting and secondary progressive multiple sclerosis; progressive-relapsing multiple sclerosis was also included. Overall study findings and caveats: Strong co-clustering by F measure was evident for samples that had been prepared in the same batch. TRBV5-6, TRBV5-1 and TRBV20-1 belonged to a set of about five TRBV segments that were more frequent in patients than controls.

This clonotype turned up a few times. Its cognate antigen is unknown. Losses at the gene ends were 2 bases for V and 5 bases for J; bases not matched to a gene: 7. CDR1 is KGHSH, CDR2 LQKENI, per germline. The CDR3 extends over 16 amino acids. The authors incorporated unique molecular identifiers into the TCR beta cDNA libraries. T cells numbering roughly 0.9 to 10 million yielded cDNA molecules that totaled about 500,000. MiXCR was run by TCRdb on the PCR reads, yielding one entry per CDR3 protein. The sample carries fewer than 550,000 distinct CDR3 sequences, around 36% recorded once. Sequencing input: blood. The gene calls are TRBV18 and TRBJ2-5; 11 bases agree with TRBD1. The receptor was isolated from a girl aged 2 to 17 with multiple sclerosis. The CDR3 DNA is TGTGCCAGCTCACCAAAAGGACAGGGGGCAAGTGAGACCCAGTACTTC. Its protein is CASSPKGQGASETQYF.